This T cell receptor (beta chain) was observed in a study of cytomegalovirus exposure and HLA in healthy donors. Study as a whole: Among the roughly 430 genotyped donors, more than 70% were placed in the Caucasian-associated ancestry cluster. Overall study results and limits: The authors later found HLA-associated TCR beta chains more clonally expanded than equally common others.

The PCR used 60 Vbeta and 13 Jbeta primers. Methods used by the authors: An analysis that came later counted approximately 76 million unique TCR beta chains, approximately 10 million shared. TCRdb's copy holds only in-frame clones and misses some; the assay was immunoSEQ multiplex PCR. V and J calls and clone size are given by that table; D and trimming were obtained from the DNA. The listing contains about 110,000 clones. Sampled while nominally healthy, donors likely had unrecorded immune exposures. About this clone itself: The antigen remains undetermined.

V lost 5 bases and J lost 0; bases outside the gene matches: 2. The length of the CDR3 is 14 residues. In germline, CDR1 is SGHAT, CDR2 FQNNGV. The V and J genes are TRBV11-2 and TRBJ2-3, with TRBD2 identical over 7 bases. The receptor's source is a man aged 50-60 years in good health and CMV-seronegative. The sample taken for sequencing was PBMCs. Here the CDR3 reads CASSGGVSTDTQYF. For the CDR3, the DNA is TGTGCCAGCAGCGGGGGGGTAAGCACAGATACGCAGTATTTT.